Below, 10 T cell receptor beta chains from the same sample are listed, as sequenced in a study of T-cell reconstitution after alpha-beta-depleted transplantation in children. The authors prepared the TCRbeta library with unique molecular identifiers. One entry per CDR3 protein, called by TCRdb with MiXCR from the PCR reads. Among 750,000 to 950,000 distinct CDR3 sequences listed, roughly 15% were seen once. Specimen: PBMCs, mostly from graft donor cells, collected 360 days after TCRalphabeta/CD19-depleted stem cell transplant. The receptors derive from a male patient between 5 and 17 years old who had a stem cell transplant for acute lymphoblastic leukemia, so the T cells may come from the graft donor.

The chain links TRBV5-1 to TRBJ2-3; 11 bases map to TRBD2. V dropped 5 bases and J dropped 0; count of bases not matched to a gene: 8. The CDR3 sequence is 17 residues long. Germline assignment: CDR1 SGHRS and CDR2 YFSETQ. The CDR3 DNA is TGCGCCAGCAGTTCCGGGACTAGCGGTAGAAGCACAGATACGCAGTATTTT. It yields the protein CASSSGTSGRSTDTQYF.

This chain uses TRBV5-6 with TRBJ2-3, with D perhaps given as TRBD1 or TRBD2 (5 bases each). V lost 0 bases and J 1 base, leaving 18 bases between the germline ends. This CDR3 has 18 amino acids. CDR1 and CDR2 from the germline V gene are SGHDT and YYEEEE. In DNA, the CDR3 is TGTGCCAGCAGCTTGGAGGGACGGCTTTTGAGGGGCACAGATACGCAGTATTTT. Translating it yields CASSLEGRLLRGTDTQYF.

The chain links TRBV12-3 or TRBV12-4 to TRBJ2-2; 9 nucleotides match TRBD1. CDR3 length: 15 amino acids. J was trimmed by 4 bases and V by 3 bases; bases with no gene match: 3. Here the CDR3 reads CASSFGQGFTGELFF. In DNA, the CDR3 is TGTGCCAGCAGTTTCGGACAGGGGTTCACCGGGGAGCTGTTTTTT.

The CDR3 coding sequence is TGTGCCAGCAGCTTAAAGCGGGGCCCCATGGATGAGCAGTTCTTC. Its translation: CASSLKRGPMDEQFF. This chain links TRBV7-7 with TRBJ2-1; TRBD2 matches 7 bases. The CDR3 covers 15 residues. In germline, CDR1 is SSHAT, CDR2 FNYEAQ (reference sequence). J was trimmed by 8 bases and V by 2 bases; bases with no gene match: 9.

This clonotype turned up a few times. In nucleotides, the CDR3 is TGTGCCAGCAGTAACTTCGGGACAGGTGTTGGCGAGCAGTACTTC. It translates to CASSNFGTGVGEQYF. This chain uses TRBV6-5 with TRBJ2-7, with 8 positions matching TRBD1. The CDR3 runs to 15 residues. V lost 5 bases, J lost 6 bases, and 12 bases stayed unmatched. CDR1 is MNHEY, CDR2 SVGAGI, per germline.

This clonotype showed up just a few times. The gene calls are TRBV7-8 and TRBJ1-5, with a weak D call TRBD1 (5 bases). CDR1 is SGHVS and CDR2 is FQNEAQ in the germline V gene. The CDR3 consists of 13 residues. With 5 bases removed from V and 4 bases from J, the gap between germline ends came to 9 bases. The CDR3 is CASSQQVNQPQHF. In DNA, the CDR3 is TGTGCCAGCAGCCAACAGGTGAATCAGCCCCAGCATTTT.

This clonotype was counted a few times. This chain joins TRBV19 and TRBJ2-7; 9 bases are a match to TRBD2. CDR3 length: 14 residues. Germline V gene lookup returns CDR1 LNHDA and CDR2 SQIVND (reference sequence). J gave up 0 bases and V 7 bases, and 4 bases lay outside the gene matches. Written as DNA, the CDR3 is TGTGCCAGTACGTTTAGCGGGGGCTCCTACGAGCAGTACTTC. Protein product: CASTFSGGSYEQYF.

The genes are TRBV2 and TRBJ2-1; D unclear. CDR1 is SNHLY and CDR2 is FYNNEI in the germline V gene. The CDR3 extends over 14 amino acids. V was cut by 1 base and J by 10 bases, with 14 bases left in between. CDR3 coding DNA: TGTGCCAGCAGTGAAGTCGGACCACTCAGAGAGCAGTTCTTC. It codes for CASSEVGPLREQFF.

There are a few counts of this clonotype. The J gene is TRBJ2-7, the V gene TRBV3-1; D is perhaps TRBD1 (5 bases). The germline V and J ends were trimmed by 6 bases and 8 bases, with 14 bases remaining between them. The CDR3 is made up of 12 amino acids. Germline V gene lookup returns CDR1 LGHDT and CDR2 YNNKEL (reference sequence). CDR3 nucleotides: TGTGCCAGCAGGGGGCTACGGGCGAAGCAGTACTTC. Translating gives CASRGLRAKQYF.

The rearrangement uses TRBV7-9 and TRBJ1-2; a weak D match, TRBD1 (5 bases). Germline CDR1 reads SEHNR; CDR2 reads FQNEAQ (reference sequence). The CDR3 length is 16 residues. V lost 5 bases, J lost 7 bases, and 23 bases lay in between. The CDR3 coding sequence is TGTGCCAGCAGCAACCGCATGGACACCAGGTCGCGTGGCTACACCTTC. Amino acid sequence: CASSNRMDTRSRGYTF.